This T cell receptor beta chain derives from a study of stem cell transplantation in POMP-related autoinflammatory disease. Study overall: Hypothesis: faulty thymoproteasomes impair CD8+ T-cell selection, skewing TRB repertoires.

CDR3 length equals 13 residues. Germline V gene sequence: CDR1 MDHEN, CDR2 SYDVKM. The germline V and J ends were trimmed by 7 bases and 5 bases, with 14 bases remaining between them. Study conclusions and caveats: A trend toward lower repertoire diversity and greater clonality appeared in every analyzed T-cell subset of PRAID patients.

Using immunoSEQ multiplex PCR, the repertoire was profiled, and TCRdb retains in-frame clones only, with some absent. Among more than 2,500 clones, around 90% were seen once, and the ten largest hold 1.9%. Comment on this clone: Antigen: not known.

The clonotype comes from a human patient with POMP-related autoinflammation and immune dysregulation (PRAID). Certain T cells may be donor cells from the graft. Specimen: CD4+ follicular helper T cells (Tfh) from PBMCs, collected after stem cell transplantation. The chain couples TRBV28 to TRBJ1-1, with TRBD1 as a possible D gene (6 bases). CDR3 amino acids: CASTRSGDTEAFF. CDR3 DNA: TGTGCCAGCACTAGGTCAGGGGATACTGAAGCTTTCTTT.